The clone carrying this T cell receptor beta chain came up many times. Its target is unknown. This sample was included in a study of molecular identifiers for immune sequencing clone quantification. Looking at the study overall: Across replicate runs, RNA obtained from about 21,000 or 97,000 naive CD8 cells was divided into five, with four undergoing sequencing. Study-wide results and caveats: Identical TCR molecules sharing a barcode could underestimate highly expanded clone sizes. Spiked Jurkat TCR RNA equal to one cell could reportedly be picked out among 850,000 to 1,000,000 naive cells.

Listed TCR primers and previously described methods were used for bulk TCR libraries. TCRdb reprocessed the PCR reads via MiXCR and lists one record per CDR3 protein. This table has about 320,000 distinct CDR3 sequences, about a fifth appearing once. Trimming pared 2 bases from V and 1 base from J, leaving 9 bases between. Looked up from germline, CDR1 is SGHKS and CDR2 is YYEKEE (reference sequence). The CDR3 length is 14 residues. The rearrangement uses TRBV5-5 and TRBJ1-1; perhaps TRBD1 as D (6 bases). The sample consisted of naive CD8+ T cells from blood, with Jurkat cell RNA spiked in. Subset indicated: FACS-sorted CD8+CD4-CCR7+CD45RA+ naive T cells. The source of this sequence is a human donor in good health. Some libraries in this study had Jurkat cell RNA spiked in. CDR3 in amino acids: CASSFRTANTEAFF. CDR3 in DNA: TGTGCCAGCAGCTTTAGGACAGCGAACACTGAAGCTTTCTTT.